Below are 10 T cell receptor beta chains sequenced from a single sample in a study of graft-versus-host responses after intestinal transplantation. These receptors lack a known antigen. The protocol was immunoSEQ multiplex PCR, while the TCRdb copy is restricted to in-frame clones and leaves out a portion. The sample carries about 99,000 clones, more than 85% recorded once. Sequencing was performed on unstimulated CD4+ T cells sorted from spleen or lymph node cells, taken before intestinal transplant. All receptors derive from a human donor who received an intestinal transplant.

The J gene is TRBJ1-5, the V gene TRBV7-2; tentatively, D is TRBD1 (5 bases). The CDR3 length is 14 residues. CDR1 and CDR2 from the germline V gene are SGHTA and FQGNSA. Trimming took off 5 bases at V and 6 bases at J, with 14 bases between the two ends. This CDR3 reads CASSLGRGSQPQHF. DNA of the CDR3: TGTGCCAGCAGCCTGGGGCGGGGGAGTCAGCCCCAGCATTTT.

The CDR3, as DNA: TGTGCCAGCAGCCGCAGACAGTCCTACGAGCAGTACTTC. Protein: CASSRRQSYEQYF. J is TRBJ2-7 and V is TRBV11-1; D possibly corresponds to TRBD1 (5 bases). Trimming took 5 bases from V and 1 from J, leaving 9 bases between them. In germline, CDR1 is SGHAT, CDR2 FQDESV (reference sequence). The CDR3 sequence is 13 residues long.

This clone was found once. The gene calls are TRBV10-3 and TRBJ1-5, with unresolved D. Germline assignment: CDR1 ENHRY and CDR2 SYGVKD. The V gene lost 8 bases and the J gene lost 9 bases, with 26 bases spanning the gap. The CDR3 is 16 residues long. CDR3: CAIGESRSQAHGPQHF. CDR3 coding DNA: TGTGCCATCGGAGAAAGTAGGTCCCAGGCACATGGGCCCCAGCATTTT.

This chain links TRBV2 with TRBJ2-3; the match to TRBD2 covers 9 bases. Germline V gene sequence: CDR1 SNHLY, CDR2 FYNNEI. The CDR3 runs 14 residues. Unmatched junction bases numbered 3, after V lost 4 bases and J lost 4 bases. The CDR3 spells CASSVAGGADTQYF. The DNA for the CDR3 is TGTGCCAGCAGTGTGGCGGGAGGGGCAGATACGCAGTATTTT. The whole variable domain, remainder taken from reference TRBV2 and TRBJ2-3, is EPEVTQTPSHQVTQMGQEVILRCVPISNHLYFYWYRQILGQKVEFLVSFYNNEISEKSEIFDDQFSVERPDGSNFTLKIRSTKLEDSAMYFCASSVAGGADTQYFGPGTRLTVL.

This clone was found a few times. The chain employs TRBV18 and TRBJ1-1; D is undetermined. Trimming took off 3 bases at V and 1 base at J, with 12 bases between the two ends. This CDR3 is built from 15 residues. The germline CDR1 and CDR2 sequences are KGHSH and LQKENI. The CDR3, as DNA: TGTGCCAGCTCACCGTGGCGACAAGGGAACACTGAAGCTTTCTTT. Its protein product is CASSPWRQGNTEAFF.

The V call is TRBV6-5, the J call TRBJ1-4, with a tentative D call TRBD1 (6 bases). CDR3 length: 15 residues. The V gene lost 8 bases and the J gene lost 11 bases, with 24 bases spanning the gap. Germline V CDR1 and CDR2: MNHEY, SVGAGI. CDR3 in amino acids: CASRIQKQGHGKLFF. DNA of the CDR3: TGTGCCAGCCGCATTCAGAAACAGGGTCATGGGAAACTGTTTTTT.

This clone was observed a few times. This chain uses TRBV2 with TRBJ1-3; no clear D. The CDR3 loop spans 13 amino acids. Trimming cost V 8 bases and J 3 bases, with 11 bases left between them. Germline V gene lookup returns CDR1 SNHLY and CDR2 FYNNEI. In nucleotides, the CDR3 is TGTGCCAGCGGCGAGAGGGTTGGAAACACCATATATTTT. Amino acid sequence: CASGERVGNTIYF.

For the CDR3, the DNA is TGTGCCAGCAGTTTAGCCAATACTGGAAACACCATATATTTT. Residues: CASSLANTGNTIYF. V and J are TRBV28 and TRBJ1-3, with D hard to call. The germline gives CDR1 MDHEN, CDR2 SYDVKM. This CDR3 is 14 amino acids long. The V gene lost 2 bases and the J gene lost 2 bases, with 7 bases spanning the gap.

The V call is TRBV21-1, the J call TRBJ1-2. TRBV21-1 is tagged as a pseudogene. The CDR3 length is 14 residues. DNA for the CDR3: TGTGCCAGCAGCAATCGAGGGAGGGTTGATGGCTACACCTTC. This gives the protein CASSNRGRVDGYTF.

The chain combines TRBV2 with TRBJ1-1; the D gene is possibly TRBD1 (6 bases). The CDR3 is 14 residues long. V lost 9 bases to trimming and J lost 1 base, with 15 bases between them. Germline V CDR1 and CDR2: SNHLY, FYNNEI. The CDR3 reads CASRFYRENTEAFF. CDR3 in DNA: TGTGCCAGTCGCTTCTACAGGGAGAACACTGAAGCTTTCTTT.